The 20 T cell receptor beta chains given below trace back to one sample, sequenced in a study of T cells in Graves' hyperthyroidism and ophthalmopathy. RNA transcripts served as the template for amplifying TCR beta CDR3 regions. TCR CDR3 regions were first amplified by RT-PCR with HTBI primers. TCRdb fed the multiplex PCR reads into MiXCR, producing one record per CDR3 protein. Here the sample spans approximately 690,000 distinct CDR3 sequences, approximately 14% being singletons. Sequenced input: blood. Receptors originate from a woman between 50 and 59 years old with Graves' ophthalmopathy.

This clonotype was picked up many times. The chain couples TRBV13 to TRBJ1-1; a weak D match, TRBD1 (6 bases). The V end lost 7 bases, the J end lost 0 bases, and 15 bases lay between the germline ends. Germline V gene data show CDR1 as PRHDT and CDR2 as FYEKMQ (reference sequence). The CDR3 sequence is 15 residues long. This CDR3 is CASIPRQDLNTEAFF. Written as DNA, the CDR3 is TGTGCCAGCATCCCAAGACAGGACCTGAACACTGAAGCTTTCTTT.

This clonotype was detected a few times. The rearrangement uses TRBV28 and TRBJ2-1; D gene unclear. The CDR3 contains 13 residues. The ends were cut back, 5 bases at V and 8 bases at J, with 13 bases in the middle. Germline V gene data show CDR1 as MDHEN and CDR2 as SYDVKM. The CDR3: CASSLTAPHEQFF. The CDR3 DNA follows: TGTGCCAGCAGTCTAACGGCCCCCCATGAGCAGTTCTTC.

This clonotype was observed at least ten times. V is TRBV7-2 and J is TRBJ2-5; 12 nucleotides agree with TRBD2. The germline V gene encodes CDR1 SGHTA and CDR2 FQGNSA. There are 20 residues in the CDR3. The V segment lost 5 bases and the J segment 5 bases; nucleotides outside the gene matches: 21. The CDR3 nucleotides read TGTGCCAGCAGCCCACCTCCCAGACTAGCGGGAGTGGGGGTGAGGGAGACCCAGTACTTC. It translates to CASSPPPRLAGVGVRETQYF.

In this sample, this clonotype turned up many times. The chain couples TRBV28 to TRBJ1-1; D may be TRBD1 (5 bases). The CDR3 consists of 14 residues. Germline V lookup: CDR1 MDHEN, CDR2 SYDVKM. V lost 0 bases to trimming and J lost 4 bases, with 9 bases between them. CDR3 sequence: CASSLWGGSTEAFF. CDR3 DNA: TGTGCCAGCAGTTTATGGGGGGGGAGCACTGAAGCTTTCTTT.

This clonotype was seen repeatedly, ten times or more. V and J are TRBV24-1 and TRBJ1-1; TRBD1 matches 7 bases. The CDR3 contains 15 residues. V gave up 8 bases and J gave up 1 base; unmatched junction bases: 9. Germline-derived CDR1 and CDR2 are KGHDR and SFDVKD. The CDR3 bases are TGTGCCACCAAAGATCGGGACAGCTCGAACACTGAAGCTTTCTTT. It is translated as CATKDRDSSNTEAFF.

This clonotype was detected a few times. This chain joins TRBV6-1 and TRBJ1-2; perhaps TRBD1 as D (6 bases). CDR3 length: 12 residues. Germline V CDR1 and CDR2: MNHNS, SASEGT. Trimming pared 6 bases from V and 4 bases from J, leaving 9 bases between. This CDR3 is CASRSGAYGYTF. Here the CDR3 DNA reads TGTGCCAGCAGATCAGGGGCCTATGGCTACACCTTC.

This clonotype was counted ten times or more. The rearrangement links TRBV7-2 to TRBJ1-1; possible D gene TRBD1, 6 bases. V lost 1 base, J lost 10 bases, and 19 bases lay in between. The CDR3 loop spans 15 amino acids. Looked up from germline, CDR1 is SGHTA and CDR2 is FQGNSA. DNA of the CDR3: TGTGCCAGCAGCTTAGAGGGGACACATCCACTGATAGCTTTCTTT. This gives the protein CASSLEGTHPLIAFF.

This clonotype was seen repeatedly, ten times or more. The chain couples TRBV20-1 to TRBJ1-2; the match to TRBD1 covers 7 bases. The junction had 16 bases not matched to a gene; V was cut back by 4 bases and J by 5 bases. In germline, CDR1 is DFQATT, CDR2 SNEGSKA (reference sequence). CDR3 size: 16 residues. The CDR3 DNA is TGCAGTGCTACCGCCCCCGAGGGGGCACAAGTTTATGGCTACACCTTC. It yields the protein CSATAPEGAQVYGYTF.

This sequence joins TRBV5-1 and TRBJ2-2; 9 bases fit TRBD2. Germline V gives CDR1 SGHRS, CDR2 YFSETQ. This CDR3 region has 18 residues. The V gene end was trimmed by 4 bases and the J gene end by 6 bases; junction bases not matched to a gene: 16. The CDR3 spells CASSELPRLAAVPGELFF. The CDR3 DNA reads TGCGCCAGCAGCGAACTTCCGAGACTAGCGGCTGTCCCCGGGGAGCTGTTTTTT.

In its sample, this clonotype was seen many times. The CDR3 coding sequence is TGTGCCAGCAGCTTAGACACCCTGGGACTTCTCCATACGCAGTATTTT. The encoded protein is CASSLDTLGLLHTQYF. The V and J genes are TRBV11-3 and TRBJ2-3, with a tentative D call TRBD2 (6 bases). Germline-derived CDR1 and CDR2 are SGHNT and YENEEA. The length of the CDR3 is 16 residues. Trimming took 0 bases from V and 7 from J, leaving 17 bases between them.

As for this clonotype: A much larger clone is a single base away; this may be a read error. CDR3 protein: CSTIEARNNEQFF. The CDR3, as DNA: TGCAGTACTATCGAGGCTAGAAACAATGAGCAGTTCTTC. The chain uses TRBV20-1 and TRBJ2-1, with D uncertain. The CDR3 totals 13 residues. V lost 8 bases and J lost 5, with 16 bases in between. Germline V CDR1 and CDR2: DFQATT, SNEGSKA (reference sequence).

This clonotype came up many times. The J gene is TRBJ2-7, the V gene TRBV27, with 10 bases matching TRBD1. V lost 8 bases, J lost 6 bases, and 7 bases stayed unmatched. Germline V gene data show CDR1 as MNHEY and CDR2 as SMNVEV (reference sequence). This CDR3 comprises 13 residues. CDR3 DNA: TGTGCCAGCGTCGGACAGGGGGTGAGCGAGCAGTACTTC. Protein: CASVGQGVSEQYF.

This clonotype came up many times. The rearrangement uses TRBV6-5 and TRBJ1-4; 8 bases fit TRBD1. Germline values: CDR1 MNHEY, CDR2 SVGAGI. CDR3 size: 15 residues. The V gene end was trimmed by 0 bases and the J gene end by 8 bases; junction bases not matched to a gene: 5. CDR3 coding DNA: TGTGCCAGCAGTTACTCAGGACAGGGAAACGAAAAACTGTTTTTT. Encoded protein: CASSYSGQGNEKLFF.

Only a few counts were recorded for this clonotype. This rearrangement joins TRBV15 to TRBJ2-2; no firm D call. V was pared by 0 bases and J by 5 bases, with 4 bases between. The CDR3 consists of 13 residues. Germline V gene lookup returns CDR1 LNHNV and CDR2 YYDKDF (reference sequence). CDR3 sequence reads: CATSRDITGELFF. The CDR3 DNA reads TGTGCCACCAGCAGAGATATTACCGGGGAGCTGTTTTTT.

This clonotype has at least ten counts. This chain joins TRBV20-1 and TRBJ2-1; 8 nucleotides match TRBD2. Trimming cost V 6 bases and J 0 bases; bases outside gene matches: 7. The CDR3 consists of 15 residues. Germline V lookup: CDR1 DFQATT, CDR2 SNEGSKA (reference sequence). CDR3 residues: CSATPSGGSYNEQFF. The CDR3 nucleotides are TGCAGTGCAACGCCAAGCGGGGGCTCCTACAATGAGCAGTTCTTC.

This clonotype was seen a handful of times. The chain combines TRBV4-2 with TRBJ1-5; 9 bases agree with TRBD1. The CDR3 sequence is 16 residues long. In germline, CDR1 is LGHNA, CDR2 YNFKEQ. The junction had 6 bases not matched to a gene; V was cut back by 0 bases and J by 6 bases. The CDR3 coding sequence is TGTGCCAGCAGCCAAGAGGCGGGGGACAGGGCTCAGCCCCAGCATTTT. Its translation: CASSQEAGDRAQPQHF.

The rearrangement joins TRBV4-2 to TRBJ2-2; D possibly corresponds to TRBD1 (5 bases). V shed 1 base and J shed 5 bases, with 11 bases lying between them. There are 15 residues in the CDR3. Looked up from germline, CDR1 is LGHNA and CDR2 is YNFKEQ. DNA for the CDR3: TGTGCCAGCAGCCAAGGGGGCCGAAGGACCGGGGAGCTGTTTTTT. It encodes CASSQGGRRTGELFF.

This clonotype was counted a few times. This chain uses TRBV19 with TRBJ2-5; D remains unclear. Trimming stripped 8 bases from V and 2 bases from J, with 12 bases between. Germline V CDR1 and CDR2: LNHDA, SQIVND (reference sequence). The CDR3 spans 13 residues. The CDR3 bases are TGTGCCAGTGGCCCCGCGAGGCAAGAGACCCAGTACTTC. It yields the protein CASGPARQETQYF.

This clonotype was detected ten times or more. J is TRBJ2-7 and V is TRBV5-1; TRBD2 aligns across 10 bases. This CDR3 has 16 amino acids. V shed 0 bases and J 4 bases; nucleotides not matched to a gene: 7. Per germline, CDR1 SGHRS and CDR2 YFSETQ. DNA of the CDR3: TGCGCCAGCAGCTTGGCCCGGGGTAGCGGGAGGTACGAGCAGTACTTC. It specifies CASSLARGSGRYEQYF.

This clonotype was observed at least ten times. The chain links TRBV11-1 to TRBJ2-7, with D unclear. The V gene lost 4 bases and the J gene lost 5 bases, with 9 bases spanning the gap. Looked up from germline, CDR1 is SGHAT and CDR2 is FQDESV (reference sequence). The CDR3 is 12 amino acids. CDR3 protein: CASSYDRDEQYF. For the CDR3, the DNA is TGTGCCAGCAGCTACGATCGGGACGAGCAGTACTTC.